These 29 T cell receptor beta chains originate from one sample sequenced in a study of cytomegalovirus exposure and HLA in healthy donors. Produced via immunoSEQ multiplex PCR; TCRdb's table is partial and in-frame only. The sample has about 140,000 clones, 80% to 90% seen once. Sequencing used PBMCs. All receptors come from a man between 18 and 35 years old in good health and CMV-seronegative.

The V and J genes are TRBV19 and TRBJ2-7, with 9 bases fitting TRBD1. This CDR3 spans 13 amino acids. Germline V gene lookup returns CDR1 LNHDA and CDR2 SQIVND (reference sequence). V lost 3 bases to trimming and J lost 3 bases; unmatched junction nucleotides: 0. The CDR3 here is CASSMGQGYEQYF. The DNA of the CDR3 is TGTGCCAGTAGTATGGGACAGGGCTACGAGCAGTACTTC. The complete variable domain, with remaining parts taken from reference TRBV19 and TRBJ2-7, reads DGGITQSPKYLFRKEGQNVTLSCEQNLNHDAMYWYRQDPGQGLRLIYYSQIVNDFQKGDIAEGYSVSREKKESFPLTVTSAQKNPTAFYLCASSMGQGYEQYFGPGTRLTVT.

The chain recombines TRBV5-8 with TRBJ1-5; tentatively, D is TRBD1 (6 bases). Trimming removed 4 bases from V and 3 bases from J, with 14 bases in between. CDR1 is SGHTS, CDR2 YDEGEE, per germline. The CDR3 loop spans 15 amino acids. The CDR3 region has the DNA TGTGCCAGCAGCCTGGGACTGGGACACAATCAGCCCCAGCATTTT. Amino acids: CASSLGLGHNQPQHF.

The rearrangement joins TRBV10-3 to TRBJ2-7; possibly TRBD1 for D (5 bases). The CDR3 loop spans 14 amino acids. Germline CDR1 is ENHRY and CDR2 is SYGVKD. Between the trimmed V and J ends, which lost 0 bases and 2 bases, there was a span of 8 bases. The CDR3 here is CAISESAGTYEQYF. CDR3 coding DNA: TGTGCCATCAGTGAGTCGGCAGGGACCTACGAGCAGTACTTC.

The chain links TRBV19 to TRBJ2-7; D uncertain. The CDR3 has 14 amino acids. Trimming stripped 1 base from V and 0 bases from J, with 7 bases between. Germline V gives CDR1 LNHDA, CDR2 SQIVND (reference sequence). Here the CDR3 DNA reads TGTGCCAGTAGTATAGTTGGCAACTCCTACGAGCAGTACTTC. Translation gives CASSIVGNSYEQYF.

The rearrangement joins TRBV5-1 to TRBJ2-1; 12 bases match TRBD2. This CDR3 has 18 amino acids. The V segment lost 0 bases and the J segment 5 bases; nucleotides outside the gene matches: 9. From germline, CDR1 is SGHRS and CDR2 YFSETQ. CDR3 protein: CASSLATSGGQSHNEQFF. Written as DNA, the CDR3 is TGCGCCAGCAGCTTGGCGACTAGCGGGGGCCAATCACACAATGAGCAGTTCTTC.

The gene calls are TRBV7-2 and TRBJ2-3; 9 nucleotides align to TRBD2. Germline V gene sequence: CDR1 SGHTA, CDR2 FQGNSA. CDR3 size: 15 residues. After removal of 5 bases from V and 0 bases from J, the junction contained 3 bases not matched to a gene. This chain's CDR3 is CASSPTSGSTDTQYF. CDR3 DNA sequence: TGTGCCAGCAGCCCCACTAGCGGGAGCACAGATACGCAGTATTTT. Based on the CDR3 plus reference TRBV7-2 and TRBJ2-3, the full variable domain is GAGVSQSPSNKVTEKGKDVELRCDPISGHTALYWYRQSLGQGLEFLIYFQGNSAPDKSGLPSDRFSAERTGGSVSTLTIQRTQQEDSAVYLCASSPTSGSTDTQYFGPGTRLTVL.

This clone was seen once. J is TRBJ2-1 and V is TRBV6-1; 7 nucleotides agree with TRBD2. V shed 6 bases and J 6 bases; nucleotides not matched to a gene: 5. In germline, CDR1 is MNHNS, CDR2 SASEGT. CDR3 size: 13 residues. The CDR3 here is CASRGGEVNEQFF. The CDR3 DNA reads TGTGCCAGCAGGGGGGGGGAGGTCAATGAGCAGTTCTTC.

The V call is TRBV4-1, the J call TRBJ2-1; tentative D call: TRBD1 (6 bases). The CDR3 consists of 19 residues. V was shortened by 0 bases and J by 0 bases, with 18 bases between the two germline ends. Germline CDR1 MGHRA, CDR2 YSYEKL. The CDR3 sequence: CASSQDPLSTGLSYNEQFF. The CDR3 nucleotides are TGCGCCAGCAGCCAAGACCCCCTTTCGACAGGACTCTCCTACAATGAGCAGTTCTTC.

V gene TRBV2 combines with J gene TRBJ1-1; D is uncertain. This CDR3 region has 15 residues. The V gene's germline CDR1 is SNHLY and CDR2 FYNNEI. Trimming took off 2 bases at V and 3 bases at J, with 13 bases between the two ends. The CDR3 protein is CASSEKGSGYTEAFF. The CDR3 region has the DNA TGTGCCAGCAGTGAAAAAGGATCGGGGTACACTGAAGCTTTCTTT.

The chain recombines TRBV28 with TRBJ2-5; 9 positions agree with TRBD2. Germline V gene lookup returns CDR1 MDHEN and CDR2 SYDVKM. J was trimmed by 3 bases and V by 5 bases; bases with no gene match: 19. The CDR3 length is 19 residues. CDR3 bases: TGTGCCAGCAGTGAGTTTCCCCCTTATAGCGGGAGTGGTGAAGAGACCCAGTACTTC. Translation gives CASSEFPPYSGSGEETQYF.

The V and J genes are TRBV19 and TRBJ1-2, with D possibly matching TRBD1 (6 bases). This CDR3 region has 15 residues. The V gene lost 5 bases and the J gene lost 0 bases, with 13 bases spanning the gap. Germline V lookup: CDR1 LNHDA, CDR2 SQIVND (reference sequence). The chain's CDR3 is CASSAQDSSNYGYTF. In DNA form, the CDR3 reads TGTGCCAGTAGTGCGCAGGACAGTTCTAACTATGGCTACACCTTC.

The V call is TRBV5-4, the J call TRBJ1-2, with 7 positions matching TRBD1. CDR1 and CDR2 (germline): SGHNT, YYREEE (reference sequence). The length of the CDR3 is 13 residues. V was pared by 4 bases and J by 7 bases, with 7 bases of the junction left unmatched. The chain's CDR3 is CASSLDRDRGYTF. The CDR3, as DNA: TGTGCCAGCAGCCTTGACAGGGATCGTGGCTACACCTTC.

There are a few counts of this clone. J is TRBJ1-6 and V is TRBV7-2, with TRBD1 as a possible D gene (6 bases). CDR3 length: 14 residues. Germline values: CDR1 SGHTA, CDR2 FQGNSA. The V end was cut by 5 bases, the J end by 11 bases, with 16 bases between. The CDR3 nucleotides are TGTGCCAGCAGCCAGGGGACAAGATGGGCACCCCTCCACTTT. Its protein product is CASSQGTRWAPLHF.

V is TRBV29-1 and J is TRBJ2-7, with a weak D call TRBD2 (5 bases). Germline V gene lookup returns CDR1 SQVTM and CDR2 ANQGSEA. This CDR3 spans 11 amino acids. Trimming cost V 3 bases and J 7 bases, with 10 bases left between them. CDR3 nucleotides: TGCAGCGTTGATCGGCGCGGGGAGCAGTACTTC. Translating it yields CSVDRRGEQYF.

DNA for the CDR3: TGTGCCAGCCACACCCGACAGCTATCGAACACTGAAGCTTTCTTT. Residues: CASHTRQLSNTEAFF. V gene TRBV6-1 combines with J gene TRBJ1-1, with D perhaps matching TRBD1 (5 bases). There are 15 residues in the CDR3. Germline V lookup: CDR1 MNHNS, CDR2 SASEGT. Trimming cost V 8 bases and J 1 base, with 17 bases left between them.

The CDR3 bases are TGTGCCAGCAGCTTTTACCAGGGATTAGCAGAGACCCAGTACTTC. Its protein product is CASSFYQGLAETQYF. V and J are TRBV5-6 and TRBJ2-5; a possible D gene is TRBD1 (5 bases). Germline values: CDR1 SGHDT, CDR2 YYEEEE. V dropped 2 bases and J dropped 4 bases, with 15 bases sitting between them. CDR3 size: 15 residues. The variable domain in full, completed from reference TRBV5-6 and TRBJ2-5, reads DAGVTQSPTHLIKTRGQQVTLRCSPKSGHDTVSWYQQALGQGPQFIFQYYEEEERQRGNFPDRFSGHQFPNYSSELNVNALLLGDSALYLCASSFYQGLAETQYFGPGTRLLVL.

The chain combines TRBV27 with TRBJ1-6; TRBD1 agrees at 9 bases. J lost 9 bases, V lost 5 bases, and 14 bases had no gene match. The germline V gene encodes CDR1 MNHEY and CDR2 SMNVEV (reference sequence). CDR3 length equals 17 residues. The CDR3 spells CASSPRPPGTGFSPLHF. Written as DNA, the CDR3 is TGTGCCAGCAGTCCACGCCCCCCCGGGACAGGGTTTTCACCCCTCCACTTT.

V gene TRBV4-1 combines with J gene TRBJ2-5; 8 bases align to TRBD1. Germline-derived CDR1 and CDR2 are MGHRA and YSYEKL. Trimming removed 4 bases from V and 5 bases from J; junction bases left unmatched: 6. The CDR3 loop spans 14 amino acids. Here the CDR3 reads CASSPRTGWETQYF. The CDR3 DNA sequence: TGCGCCAGCAGCCCCCGGACAGGGTGGGAGACCCAGTACTTC.

CDR3 sequence reads: CASSQEGHWGAEAFF. The DNA for the CDR3 is TGTGCCAGCAGCCAAGAGGGCCATTGGGGCGCTGAAGCTTTCTTT. The rearrangement links TRBV4-2 to TRBJ1-1, with a tentative D call TRBD1 (5 bases). V was trimmed by 0 bases and J by 6 bases, leaving 14 bases between them. Germline V gives CDR1 LGHNA, CDR2 YNFKEQ. The CDR3 has 15 residues.

The chain employs TRBV2 and TRBJ2-3; D is unresolved. Germline loops: CDR1 SNHLY, CDR2 FYNNEI. This CDR3 region has 13 residues. With 4 bases removed from V and 2 bases from J, the gap between germline ends came to 7 bases. The CDR3 is CASSVEVTDTQYF. In DNA form, the CDR3 reads TGTGCCAGCAGTGTCGAGGTCACAGATACGCAGTATTTT.

In DNA form, the CDR3 reads TGTGCCAGCAGCCTGGAGGGGGTAGCGGGTACAGATACGCAGTATTTT. Its translation: CASSLEGVAGTDTQYF. V usage is TRBV5-6 and J usage is TRBJ2-3, with D possibly TRBD2 on 7 matching bases. CDR3 length: 16 amino acids. The V and J ends lost 4 bases and 3 bases respectively, with 18 bases between them. Germline CDR1 reads SGHDT; CDR2 reads YYEEEE.

V gene TRBV2 combines with J gene TRBJ2-5; 10 positions agree with TRBD2. Germline V CDR1 and CDR2: SNHLY, FYNNEI. The CDR3 has 15 amino acids. Germline trimming cut 4 bases from V and 2 bases from J; bases unmatched to any gene: 4. The CDR3 DNA follows: TGTGCCAGCAGTGGACTAGCGGGCGAGCAAGAGACCCAGTACTTC. Translating it yields CASSGLAGEQETQYF.

Note on this clone: A read error may produce the germline difference seen at one junction end. The chain combines TRBV6-1 with TRBJ2-1; TRBD2 might be the D (5 bases). CDR3 length: 14 amino acids. Germline assignment: CDR1 MNHNS and CDR2 SASEGT. The CDR3 bases are TGTGCCAGCAGTGATAACGGGATGGGCTCCAGGATGATCTTC. This encodes CASSDNGMGSRMIF.

In this sample, this clone turned up once. This chain joins TRBV2 and TRBJ1-6; TRBD1 aligns across 8 bases. Germline loops: CDR1 SNHLY, CDR2 FYNNEI. CDR3 size: 15 residues. V shed 6 bases, J shed 4 bases, and the junction held 5 bases outside the gene matches. CDR3 nucleotides: TGTGCCAGCAGAAGGACAGGGACTTATAATTCACCCCTCCACTTT. It is translated as CASRRTGTYNSPLHF.

The chain has TRBV6-5 and TRBJ2-1; possibly TRBD2 for D (7 bases). CDR3 length equals 13 residues. In germline, CDR1 is MNHEY, CDR2 SVGAGI. The ends were cut back, 9 bases at V and 0 bases at J, with 9 bases in the middle. The CDR3 protein is CARGGHSYNEQFF. In DNA, the CDR3 is TGTGCCAGGGGGGGGCACTCCTACAATGAGCAGTTCTTC.

The gene calls are TRBV5-1 and TRBJ1-2, with 9 bases identical to TRBD1. Germline CDR1 reads SGHRS; CDR2 reads YFSETQ. The V segment lost 0 bases and the J segment 4 bases; nucleotides outside the gene matches: 1. The CDR3 runs to 14 residues. CDR3 bases: TGCGCCAGCAGCTTGGGGACAGGGGCCTATGGCTACACCTTC. Its protein product is CASSLGTGAYGYTF. The whole variable domain, filled in from reference TRBV5-1 and TRBJ1-2, reads KAGVTQTPRYLIKTRGQQVTLSCSPISGHRSVSWYQQTPGQGLQFLFEYFSETQRNKGNFPGRFSGRQFSNSRSEMNVSTLELGDSALYLCASSLGTGAYGYTFGSGTRLTVV.

The chain recombines TRBV7-8 with TRBJ2-7, with TRBD2 matching over 14 bases. There are 15 residues in the CDR3. V lost 5 bases and J lost 5; bases outside the gene matches: 5. In germline, CDR1 is SGHVS, CDR2 FQNEAQ. The CDR3 DNA sequence: TGTGCCAGCAGCAAGGGACTAGCGGGAGTACACGAGCAGTACTTC. Translation: CASSKGLAGVHEQYF.

This chain connects TRBV18 to TRBJ2-1, with 7 nucleotides matching TRBD2. After removal of 3 bases from V and 8 bases from J, the junction contained 13 bases not matched to a gene. The CDR3 extends over 16 amino acids. CDR1 KGHSH and CDR2 LQKENI come from the germline V gene. Here the CDR3 reads CASSPLGAGAIYEQFF. In DNA form, the CDR3 reads TGTGCCAGCTCACCCTTAGGGGCGGGAGCTATCTATGAGCAGTTCTTC. Filled out from reference TRBV18 and TRBJ2-1, the complete variable domain reads NAGVMQNPRHLVRRRGQEARLRCSPMKGHSHVYWYRQLPEEGLKFMVYLQKENIIDESGMPKERFSAEFPKEGPSILRIQQVVRGDSAAYFCASSPLGAGAIYEQFFGPGTRLTVL.

This clone was observed many times. This chain links TRBV4-2 with TRBJ2-7, with 9 bases fitting TRBD2. Looked up from germline, CDR1 is LGHNA and CDR2 is YNFKEQ. The CDR3 covers 17 residues. V lost 1 base and J lost 7; bases outside the gene matches: 14. Here the CDR3 reads CASSQVLAGGTEGEQYF. CDR3 DNA sequence: TGTGCCAGCAGCCAAGTCCTCGCGGGGGGGACCGAAGGGGAGCAGTACTTC.